The present T cell receptor (beta chain) was sequenced within a study of cytomegalovirus exposure and HLA in healthy donors. PCR primers comprised 60 Vbeta and 13 Jbeta primers. Profiling relied on immunoSEQ multiplex PCR, and the TCRdb table lists in-frame clones only, not all of them. Recorded here are under 200,000 clones; the top ten clones represent 0.65% to 0.9%. The CDR3 contains 13 residues. The V gene lost 2 bases and the J gene lost 5 bases, with 9 bases spanning the gap. CDR1 MNHNS and CDR2 SASEGT come from the germline V gene. This TCR was recovered from a young woman in good health and CMV-seropositive. The chain uses TRBV6-1 and TRBJ1-2; a possible D gene is TRBD1 (5 bases). Sequenced material: PBMCs. CDR3 coding DNA: TGTGCCAGCAGTGAATTGACAGCATATGGCTACACCTTC. Its translation: CASSELTAYGYTF.